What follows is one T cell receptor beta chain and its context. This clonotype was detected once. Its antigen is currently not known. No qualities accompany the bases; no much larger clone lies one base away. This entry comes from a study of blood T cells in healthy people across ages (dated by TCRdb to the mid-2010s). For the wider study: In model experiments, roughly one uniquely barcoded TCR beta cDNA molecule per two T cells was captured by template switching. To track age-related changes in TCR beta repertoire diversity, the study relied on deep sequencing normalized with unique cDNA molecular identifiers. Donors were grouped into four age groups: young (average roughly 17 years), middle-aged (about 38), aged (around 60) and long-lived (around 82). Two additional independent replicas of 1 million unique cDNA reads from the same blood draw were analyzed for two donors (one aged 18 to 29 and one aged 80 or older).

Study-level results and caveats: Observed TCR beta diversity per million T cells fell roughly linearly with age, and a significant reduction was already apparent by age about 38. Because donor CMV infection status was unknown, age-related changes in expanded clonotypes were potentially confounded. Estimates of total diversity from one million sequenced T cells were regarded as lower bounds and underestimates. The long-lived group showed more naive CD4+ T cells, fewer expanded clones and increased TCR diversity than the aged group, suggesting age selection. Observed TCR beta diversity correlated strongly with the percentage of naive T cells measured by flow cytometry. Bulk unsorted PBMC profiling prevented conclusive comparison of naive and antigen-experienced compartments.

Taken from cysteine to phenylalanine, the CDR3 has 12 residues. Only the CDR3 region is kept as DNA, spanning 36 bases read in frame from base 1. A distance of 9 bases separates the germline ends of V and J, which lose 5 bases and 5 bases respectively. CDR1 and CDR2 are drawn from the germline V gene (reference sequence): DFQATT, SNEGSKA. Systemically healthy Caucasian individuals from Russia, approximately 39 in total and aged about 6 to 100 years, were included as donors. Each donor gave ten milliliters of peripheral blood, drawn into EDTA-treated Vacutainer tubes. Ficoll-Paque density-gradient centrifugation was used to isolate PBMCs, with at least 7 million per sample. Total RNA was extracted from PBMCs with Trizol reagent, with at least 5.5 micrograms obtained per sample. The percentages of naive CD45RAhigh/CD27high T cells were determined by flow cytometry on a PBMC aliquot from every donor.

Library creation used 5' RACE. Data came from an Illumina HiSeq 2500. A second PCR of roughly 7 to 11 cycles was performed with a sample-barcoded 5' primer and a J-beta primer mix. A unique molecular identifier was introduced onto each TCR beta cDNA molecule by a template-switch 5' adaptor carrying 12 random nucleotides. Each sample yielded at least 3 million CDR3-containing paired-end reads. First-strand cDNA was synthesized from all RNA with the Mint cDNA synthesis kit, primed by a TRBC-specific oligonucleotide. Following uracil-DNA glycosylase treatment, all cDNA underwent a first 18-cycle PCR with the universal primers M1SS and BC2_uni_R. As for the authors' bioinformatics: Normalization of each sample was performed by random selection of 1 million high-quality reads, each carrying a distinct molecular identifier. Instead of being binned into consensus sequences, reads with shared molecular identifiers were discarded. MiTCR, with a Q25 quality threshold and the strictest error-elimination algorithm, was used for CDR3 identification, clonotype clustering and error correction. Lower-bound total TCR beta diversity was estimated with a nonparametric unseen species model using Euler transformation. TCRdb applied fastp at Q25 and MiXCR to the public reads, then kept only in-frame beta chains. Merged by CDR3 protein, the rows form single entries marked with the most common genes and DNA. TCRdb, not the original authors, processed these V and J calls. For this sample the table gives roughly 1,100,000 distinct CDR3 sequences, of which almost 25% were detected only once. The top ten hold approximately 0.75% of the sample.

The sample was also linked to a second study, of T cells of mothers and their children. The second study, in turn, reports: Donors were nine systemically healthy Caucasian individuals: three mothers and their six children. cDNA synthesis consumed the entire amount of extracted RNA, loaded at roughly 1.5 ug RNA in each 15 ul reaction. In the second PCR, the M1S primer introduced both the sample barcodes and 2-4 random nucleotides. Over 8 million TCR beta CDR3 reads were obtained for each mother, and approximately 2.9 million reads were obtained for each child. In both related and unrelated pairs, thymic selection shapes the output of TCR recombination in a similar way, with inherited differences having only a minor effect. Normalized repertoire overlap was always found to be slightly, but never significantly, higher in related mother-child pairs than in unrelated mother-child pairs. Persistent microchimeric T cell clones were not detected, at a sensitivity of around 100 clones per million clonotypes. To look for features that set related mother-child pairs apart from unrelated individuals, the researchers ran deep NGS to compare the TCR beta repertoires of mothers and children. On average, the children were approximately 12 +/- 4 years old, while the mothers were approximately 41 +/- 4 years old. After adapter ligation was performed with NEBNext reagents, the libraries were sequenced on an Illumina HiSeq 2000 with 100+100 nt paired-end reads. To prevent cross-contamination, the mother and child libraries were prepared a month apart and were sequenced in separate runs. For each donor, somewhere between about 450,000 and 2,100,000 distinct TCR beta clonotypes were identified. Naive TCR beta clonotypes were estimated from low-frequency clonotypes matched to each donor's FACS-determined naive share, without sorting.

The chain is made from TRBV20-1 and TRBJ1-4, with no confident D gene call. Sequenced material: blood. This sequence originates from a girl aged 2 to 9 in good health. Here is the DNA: TGCAGTGCTCAGAAAACCAATGAAAAACTGTTTTTT. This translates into CSAQKTNEKLFF.